Listed here are 30 T cell receptor beta chains from one sample, sequenced in a study of control samples from healthy donors and cancer patients. Only in-frame clones appear in the TCRdb table, and some are missing; sequencing was by immunoSEQ multiplex PCR. Of tens of thousands of clones in the sample, roughly 91% were seen once. The sequencing input was blood. These receptors were taken from a man aged 45-65 years in good health.

This clone appeared once. The chain carries TRBV7-9 and TRBJ1-4; 7 bases map to TRBD1. CDR1 and CDR2 (germline): SEHNR, FQNEAQ (reference sequence). The CDR3 is 13 residues long. Losses at the gene ends were 6 bases for V and 6 bases for J; bases not matched to a gene: 4. DNA of the CDR3: TGTGCCAGCAGGGACAGGCGGGATGAAAAACTGTTTTTT. Translating gives CASRDRRDEKLFF.

The chain links TRBV7-2 to TRBJ1-2; the D is unclear. The CDR3 runs to 14 residues. Trimming removed 4 bases from V and 8 bases from J, with 17 bases in between. Per germline, CDR1 SGHTA and CDR2 FQGNSA. The CDR3, as DNA: TGTGCCAGCAGCTCCCAGATGGGATTTAGGGGCTACACCTTC. Amino acid sequence: CASSSQMGFRGYTF.

This clone was seen once. The rearrangement uses TRBV5-6 and TRBJ1-2, with 7 bases that match TRBD1. The CDR3 is 17 amino acids. In germline, CDR1 is SGHDT, CDR2 YYEEEE. Trimming took 3 bases from V and 1 from J; bases not matched to a gene: 12. Here the CDR3 DNA reads TGTGCCAGCAGCTCGACAGGGCTAGGAGTCCTTAACTATGGCTACACCTTC. Amino acid sequence: CASSSTGLGVLNYGYTF.

This clone showed up just a few times. The chain joins TRBV5-1 to TRBJ1-1, with D uncertain. V was trimmed by 0 bases and J by 3 bases, leaving 9 bases between them. Germline-derived CDR1 and CDR2 are SGHRS and YFSETQ. The CDR3 is made up of 14 amino acids. CDR3 protein: CASSLVAFDTEAFF. DNA for the CDR3: TGCGCCAGCAGCTTGGTGGCGTTTGACACTGAAGCTTTCTTT.

The chain couples TRBV24-1 to TRBJ2-2; either TRBD1 or TRBD2 may fit D (5 bases each). CDR1 and CDR2 from the germline V gene are KGHDR and SFDVKD. The CDR3 sequence is 15 residues long. Deletions cut 0 bases from V and 5 bases from J, with 9 bases between. DNA for the CDR3: TGTGCCACCAGTGATTTGAGGGGACCAACCGGGGAGCTGTTTTTT. Translating gives CATSDLRGPTGELFF.

This chain links TRBV5-1 with TRBJ1-1, with 7 bases identical to TRBD1. Trimming at V came to 2 bases and at J to 3 bases, leaving 7 bases not matched to a gene. Germline values: CDR1 SGHRS, CDR2 YFSETQ. This CDR3 spans 15 amino acids. CDR3 bases: TGCGCCAGCAGCTTTCAGGGGGAACGTGACACTGAAGCTTTCTTT. Translating gives CASSFQGERDTEAFF. Together with reference TRBV5-1 and TRBJ1-1, the CDR3 gives the full variable domain: KAGVTQTPRYLIKTRGQQVTLSCSPISGHRSVSWYQQTPGQGLQFLFEYFSETQRNKGNFPGRFSGRQFSNSRSEMNVSTLELGDSALYLCASSFQGERDTEAFFGQGTRLTVV.

This clone was seen a few times. The rearrangement joins TRBV18 to TRBJ1-1, with 7 bases that match TRBD1. J lost 0 bases, V lost 2 bases, and 9 bases had no gene match. Germline lookup yields CDR1 KGHSH and CDR2 LQKENI. CDR3 length: 17 amino acids. The CDR3 DNA reads TGTGCCAGCTCACCAATAACAGGGGTTGGGGTGAACACTGAAGCTTTCTTT. Its protein product is CASSPITGVGVNTEAFF.

This chain joins TRBV19 and TRBJ1-1, with TRBD1 matching over 12 bases. With V trimmed by 7 bases and J by 2 bases, 11 bases remained unmatched. CDR3 length: 17 amino acids. Germline V gene lookup returns CDR1 LNHDA and CDR2 SQIVND (reference sequence). The CDR3 region has the DNA TGTGCCAGTACCCGTTGGGACAGGGGGCAGGTAAACACTGAAGCTTTCTTT. Translation: CASTRWDRGQVNTEAFF. Based on the CDR3 plus reference TRBV19 and TRBJ1-1, the full variable domain is DGGITQSPKYLFRKEGQNVTLSCEQNLNHDAMYWYRQDPGQGLRLIYYSQIVNDFQKGDIAEGYSVSREKKESFPLTVTSAQKNPTAFYLCASTRWDRGQVNTEAFFGQGTRLTVV.

Only one count was recorded for this clone. The rearrangement uses TRBV3-1 (or the pseudogene TRBV3-2) and TRBJ1-1; D not resolved. Trimming removed 6 bases from V and 5 bases from J, with 10 bases in between. The CDR3 extends over 12 amino acids. Germline CDR1 and CDR2: LGHDT and YNNKEL (reference sequence). The CDR3 DNA reads TGTGCCAGCAGAACTGTAGAGACTGAAGCTTTCTTT. Protein product: CASRTVETEAFF.

V and J are TRBV10-3 and TRBJ1-2, with D unclear. The CDR3 length is 15 residues. V lost 2 bases to trimming and J lost 2 bases, with 12 bases between them. Per the germline V gene, CDR1 is ENHRY and CDR2 is SYGVKD. This CDR3 reads CAISEKGRINYGYTF. The CDR3 DNA follows: TGTGCCATCAGTGAGAAAGGACGGATAAACTATGGCTACACCTTC.

About this clone: One end of the junction fails to match germline, which may point to a read error. The chain employs TRBV6-1 and TRBJ1-6; unclear D gene. The V gene's germline CDR1 is MNHNS and CDR2 SASEGT. This CDR3 has 15 residues. CDR3 coding DNA: TGTGCCAGCAGTGAAGCGGTGGCTAATAACTCACCCCTCCACTTT. Its protein product is CASSEAVANNSPLHF.

The CDR3, as DNA: TGTGCCATCCTGGACAGGGGGACCGGGGAGCTGTTTTTT. It translates to CAILDRGTGELFF. The genes are TRBV24-1 and TRBJ2-2, with 10 bases matching TRBD1. CDR3 length: 13 amino acids. V was pared by 11 bases and J by 5 bases, with 4 bases of the junction left unmatched. Germline CDR1 and CDR2: KGHDR and SFDVKD.

The J gene is TRBJ2-1, the V gene TRBV21-1; TRBD2 was called by the table and not checked on the DNA. TRBV21-1 constitutes a pseudogene. The CDR3 runs to 12 residues. In nucleotides, the CDR3 is TGTGCCAGCAGACTAGCCTACAATGAGCAGTTCTTC. This translates into CASRLAYNEQFF.

This rearrangement joins TRBV6-5 to TRBJ1-2, with TRBD1 as a possible D gene (5 bases). Germline CDR1 is MNHEY and CDR2 is SVGAGI. Between the trimmed V and J ends, which lost 7 bases and 7 bases, there was a span of 16 bases. The CDR3 has 13 amino acids. CDR3 nucleotides: TGTGCCAGCAACCGGGACCCAAGCGCTGGCTACACCTTC. Residues: CASNRDPSAGYTF.

This clone occurred a few times. The chain combines TRBV5-8 with TRBJ1-6; 9 bases agree with TRBD1. Per germline, CDR1 SGHTS and CDR2 YDEGEE. The CDR3 extends over 17 amino acids. The junction had 5 bases not matched to a gene; V was cut back by 4 bases and J by 0 bases. The CDR3 DNA is TGTGCCAGCAGCGAGGGGACAGGGAGCTCCTATAATTCACCCCTCCACTTT. Translation: CASSEGTGSSYNSPLHF.

The chain recombines TRBV19 with TRBJ1-1; TRBD1 matches at 7 bases. CDR3 length: 11 amino acids. The germline V gene encodes CDR1 LNHDA and CDR2 SQIVND (reference sequence). After removal of 7 bases from V and 11 bases from J, the junction contained 7 bases not matched to a gene. This CDR3 reads CASTLGQLAFF. DNA for the CDR3: TGTGCCAGTACCCTGGGACAGTTGGCTTTCTTT.

Points on this clone: The sample holds other DNA sequences that translate to the same CDR3. The chain combines TRBV9 with TRBJ1-2; no firm D call. Trimming removed 0 bases at V and 4 bases at J, with 7 bases between. The CDR3 loop spans 13 amino acids. The germline V gene has CDR1 SGDLS and CDR2 YYNGEE. The CDR3 reads CASSVARSYGYTF. In nucleotides, the CDR3 is TGTGCCAGCAGCGTAGCGAGGAGCTATGGCTACACCTTC.

CDR3 nucleotides: TGTGCCACCAGCAGCGCAGGGGGAACTGAAGCTTTCTTT. Translating gives CATSSAGGTEAFF. This rearrangement joins TRBV15 to TRBJ1-1, with 7 bases matching TRBD1. CDR3 length: 13 residues. After removal of 3 bases from V and 5 bases from J, the junction contained 3 bases not matched to a gene. Germline CDR1 is LNHNV and CDR2 is YYDKDF (reference sequence).

The gene calls are TRBV18 and TRBJ2-5; D is possibly TRBD1 (6 bases). Trimming cost V 5 bases and J 2 bases, with 12 bases left between them. The CDR3 is 14 amino acids. The V gene's germline CDR1 is KGHSH and CDR2 LQKENI. CDR3 sequence reads: CASSIGQIQETQYF. DNA of the CDR3: TGTGCCAGCTCAATCGGACAGATACAAGAGACCCAGTACTTC.

The J gene is TRBJ1-2, the V gene TRBV9, with D unclear. The germline V and J ends were trimmed by 3 bases and 4 bases, with 13 bases remaining between them. The CDR3 is 14 amino acids. Germline CDR1 SGDLS, CDR2 YYNGEE. The CDR3 reads CASSEDSTSYGYTF. CDR3 sequence (DNA): TGTGCCAGCAGCGAAGATTCTACCTCCTATGGCTACACCTTC.

This chain joins TRBV5-1 and TRBJ1-1; no clear D. Trimming stripped 4 bases from V and 0 bases from J, with 10 bases between. The CDR3 spans 14 residues. Germline CDR1 is SGHRS and CDR2 is YFSETQ. The CDR3 here is CASSAQILNTEAFF. The CDR3 DNA reads TGCGCCAGCAGCGCGCAGATACTGAACACTGAAGCTTTCTTT.

The gene calls are TRBV5-1 and TRBJ1-1, with a weak D call TRBD1 (6 bases). V was cut by 4 bases and J by 4 bases, with 11 bases left in between. The CDR3 length is 13 residues. Germline V CDR1 and CDR2: SGHRS, YFSETQ. The CDR3 DNA reads TGCGCCAGCAGCCCTACAGGGATCACTGAAGCTTTCTTT. As protein: CASSPTGITEAFF.

The V call is TRBV14, the J call TRBJ2-2, with TRBD1 matching over 7 bases. J lost 7 bases, V lost 3 bases, and 5 bases had no gene match. Looked up from germline, CDR1 is SGHDN and CDR2 is FVKESK. The CDR3 runs 14 residues. The CDR3 coding sequence is TGTGCCAGCAGCCAGGTTACAGGGGACGGGGAGCTGTTTTTT. Translated: CASSQVTGDGELFF.

With respect to this clone: This specimen includes other DNA sequences encoding the same CDR3. J is TRBJ2-2 and V is TRBV6-4; D ambiguous. The germline CDR1 and CDR2 sequences are MRHNA and SNTAGT. V was pared by 5 bases and J by 1 base, with 8 bases between. The CDR3 has 14 amino acids. CDR3 bases: TGTGCCAGCAGTCGAGACGGGAACACCGGGGAGCTGTTTTTT. This sequence encodes CASSRDGNTGELFF.

The chain employs TRBV7-8 and TRBJ1-5; D gene unclear. V lost 5 bases and J 7 bases, leaving 12 bases between the germline ends. Germline loops: CDR1 SGHVS, CDR2 FQNEAQ. The CDR3 totals 13 residues. CDR3 bases: TGTGCCAGCAGCCCCTCCCTCCGCCAGCCCCAGCATTTT. Translated, it gives CASSPSLRQPQHF.

This chain connects TRBV5-1 to TRBJ1-1, with D possibly matching TRBD1 (5 bases). The CDR3 has 14 amino acids. Trimming removed 7 bases at V and 5 bases at J, with 18 bases between. Per germline, CDR1 SGHRS and CDR2 YFSETQ. The CDR3 DNA reads as TGCGCCAGCTTCTCCGACGGTGGGGGAACTGAAGCTTTCTTT. This gives the protein CASFSDGGGTEAFF.

This clone has only a few counts. This chain uses TRBV5-1 with TRBJ2-3; D gene unclear. Germline CDR1 SGHRS, CDR2 YFSETQ. This CDR3 has 12 residues. Trimming left V 1 base short and J 2 bases short, with 2 bases between. This chain's CDR3 is CASSLNTDTQYF. The CDR3, as DNA: TGCGCCAGCAGCTTGAACACAGATACGCAGTATTTT. Drawing the rest from reference TRBV5-1 and TRBJ2-3, the complete variable domain is KAGVTQTPRYLIKTRGQQVTLSCSPISGHRSVSWYQQTPGQGLQFLFEYFSETQRNKGNFPGRFSGRQFSNSRSEMNVSTLELGDSALYLCASSLNTDTQYFGPGTRLTVL.

The rearrangement joins TRBV18 to TRBJ1-1; TRBD1 might be the D (5 bases). Per the germline V gene, CDR1 is KGHSH and CDR2 is LQKENI. The V end lost 3 bases, the J end lost 4 bases, and 15 bases lay between the germline ends. The CDR3 totals 15 residues. The chain's CDR3 is CASSPLFPGTTEAFF. The CDR3 DNA reads as TGTGCCAGCTCACCGCTATTCCCCGGGACCACTGAAGCTTTCTTT.

The chain uses TRBV7-9 and TRBJ2-1; 12 nucleotides align to TRBD1. This CDR3 spans 15 amino acids. CDR1 SEHNR and CDR2 FQNEAQ come from the germline V gene (reference sequence). The V gene end was trimmed by 5 bases and the J gene end by 10 bases; junction bases not matched to a gene: 9. The CDR3 DNA follows: TGTGCCAGCAGCCCGAGGGACAGGGGGCATCGGGAGCAGTTCTTC. Amino acid sequence: CASSPRDRGHREQFF.

This clone was detected once. The chain joins TRBV5-1 to TRBJ1-4, with no clear D. The CDR3 sequence is 14 residues long. Trimming removed 1 base at V and 7 bases at J, with 11 bases between. CDR1 is SGHRS, CDR2 YFSETQ, per germline. CDR3 nucleotide sequence: TGCGCCAGCAGCTTGTATGGGAAGGGTGAAAAACTGTTTTTT. This translates into CASSLYGKGEKLFF.